The rows below give T cell receptor beta chains drawn from one sample of a study of blood T cell repertoires in COVID-19. Generated by immunoSEQ multiplex PCR, the TCRdb table keeps only in-frame clones and is missing some. Here the sample spans 200,000 to 250,000 clones, around 86% being singletons. What was sequenced was PBMCs or T cells enriched from blood (not recorded which). These receptor sequences come from a woman aged 40 to 50 with acute COVID-19. CDR3s include the opening cysteine and the closing phenylalanine or tryptophan. D genes are given only for firm matches.

DNA	CDR3	J	V	D
TGCGCCAGCAGCTTGGGGGTGACTAGCGGTTACTACAATGAGCAGTTCTTC	CASSLGVTSGYYNEQFF	TRBJ2-1	TRBV5-1	TRBD2
TGTGCCTGGAGGGAGAAGGTTAGCTCCTATAATTCACCCCTCCACTTT	CAWREKVSSYNSPLHF	TRBJ1-6	TRBV30	NA
TGTGCCAGCACTAATGCAGATACGCAGTATTTT	CASTNADTQYF	TRBJ2-3	TRBV6-5	NA
TGTGCCAGCAGCTCTAGCGGGGGCCACCGCTACGAGCAGTACTTC	CASSSSGGHRYEQYF	TRBJ2-7	TRBV5-5	TRBD2
TGCGCCACCAAATTCTCGGGGGGGAGCACTGAAGCTTTCTTT	CATKFSGGSTEAFF	TRBJ1-1	TRBV5-1	NA
TGCGCCAGCAGCTTGGGGACAGCCAATTCACCCCTCCACTTT	CASSLGTANSPLHF	TRBJ1-6	TRBV5-1	NA
TGCGCCAGCAGCCAAGATCGTTCGGACACTGAAGCTTTCTTT	CASSQDRSDTEAFF	TRBJ1-1	TRBV4-1	NA
TGTGCCAGCAGCTTTCGGGCAGGGGGCTTGAACACTGAAGCTTTCTTT	CASSFRAGGLNTEAFF	TRBJ1-1	TRBV5-5	TRBD1
TGTGCCAGTGGAAAGGGACAGGGGGTTTGGACCGGGGAGCTGTTTTTT	CASGKGQGVWTGELFF	TRBJ2-2	TRBV19	TRBD1
TGTGCCAGCAGCTTAGCGGGGCCCTACAATGAGCAGTTCTTC	CASSLAGPYNEQFF	TRBJ2-1	TRBV7-8	NA
TGTGCCAGCAGTGAAGGGGGGACAGGAAACACCATATATTTT	CASSEGGTGNTIYF	TRBJ1-3	TRBV2	NA
TGTGCCAGTAACATCGGCAGGGTAAGCAATGAGCAGTTCTTC	CASNIGRVSNEQFF	TRBJ2-1	TRBV19	NA
TGTGCCACCAGTGACCCTTGGCGGGGGGGTACAGATACGCAGTATTTT	CATSDPWRGGTDTQYF	TRBJ2-3	TRBV24-1	TRBD2
TGTGCCAGCGAAAGCCAGAACACCGGGGAGCTGTTTTTT	CASESQNTGELFF	TRBJ2-2	TRBV25-1	NA
TGTGCCAGCAGTGACGGTACAGGGGGGAACACTGAAGCTTTCTTT	CASSDGTGGNTEAFF	TRBJ1-1	TRBV6-4	TRBD1
TGTGCCTGGTCTCCTGGGGGAGGCACTGAAGCTTTCTTT	CAWSPGGGTEAFF	TRBJ1-1	TRBV30	NA
TGTGCCAGCCACGGTCAGCGCTCCTACAATGAGCAGTTCTTC	CASHGQRSYNEQFF	TRBJ2-1	TRBV7-9	NA
TGTGCCAGTAGTATCGGAGCCGGCCGCCTGTTTTTT	CASSIGAGRLFF	TRBJ1-4	TRBV19	NA